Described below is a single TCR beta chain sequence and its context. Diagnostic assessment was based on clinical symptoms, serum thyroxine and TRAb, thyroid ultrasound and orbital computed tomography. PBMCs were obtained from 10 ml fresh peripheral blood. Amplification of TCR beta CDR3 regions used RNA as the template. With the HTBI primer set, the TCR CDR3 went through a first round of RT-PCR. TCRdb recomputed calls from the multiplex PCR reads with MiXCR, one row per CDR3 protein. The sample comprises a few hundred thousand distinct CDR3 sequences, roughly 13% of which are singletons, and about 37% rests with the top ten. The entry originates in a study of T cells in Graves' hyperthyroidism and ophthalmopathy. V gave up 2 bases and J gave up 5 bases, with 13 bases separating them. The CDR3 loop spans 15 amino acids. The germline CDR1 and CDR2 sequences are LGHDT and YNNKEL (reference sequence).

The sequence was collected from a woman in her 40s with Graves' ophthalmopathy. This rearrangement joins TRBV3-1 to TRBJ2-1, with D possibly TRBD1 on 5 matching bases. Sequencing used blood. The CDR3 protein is CASSQSPGRNNEQFF. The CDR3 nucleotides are TGTGCCAGCAGCCAATCGCCAGGGCGCAACAATGAGCAGTTCTTC.